The sequence of this TCR beta chain was determined in a study of CD8+CD57+ T cells in acquired aplastic anemia. CDR3 and TCR beta VDJ profiling relied on a genomic DNA template. Each CDR3 protein gets one entry after TCRdb re-called the reads with MiXCR. The sample records roughly 130,000 distinct CDR3 sequences, about half being singletons. Ten or more counts support this clonotype. The antigen is unknown. The V and J ends lost 6 bases and 4 bases respectively, with 10 bases between them. The CDR3 covers 12 residues. The germline CDR1 and CDR2 sequences are DFQATT and SNEGSKA (reference sequence). Findings and limits, study-wide: Patients had about 31 CD8+ CDR3 sequences in common with controls (the shared set).

This clonotype was obtained from a human donor in good health, serving as a control. V gene TRBV20-1 combines with J gene TRBJ1-5; the D is unclear. What was sequenced was sorted CD4+, CD8+, or CD8+CD57+ T cells (not recorded which) from PBMCs. The CDR3 region is CSAGERNQPQHF. The CDR3 nucleotides are TGCAGTGCCGGGGAAAGGAATCAGCCCCAGCATTTT.